The 22 T cell receptor beta chains reported below all come from one sample, sequenced in a study of shared clonotypes between healthy human individuals. The protocol was immunoSEQ multiplex PCR, while the TCRdb copy is restricted to in-frame clones and leaves out a portion. The sample lists some 660,000 clones; around 73% were seen once. Source material: memory CD4+ T cells sorted from blood. The subset: CD45RA-negative fraction. Every receptor here comes from a woman aged 25 to 39 in good health.

The chain recombines TRBV28 with TRBJ2-1; D perhaps matches TRBD1 (5 bases). The V gene's germline CDR1 is MDHEN and CDR2 SYDVKM. Trimming shortened V by 5 bases and J by 6 bases, and 17 bases separated the two germline ends. The length of the CDR3 is 15 residues. CDR3 coding DNA: TGTGCCAGCAGTCTCCTAGGGGTCGTTGGCAATGAGCAGTTCTTC. Amino acid sequence: CASSLLGVVGNEQFF. The whole variable domain, remainder taken from reference TRBV28 and TRBJ2-1, is DVKVTQSSRYLVKRTGEKVFLECVQDMDHENMFWYRQDPGLGLRLIYFSYDVKMKEKGDIPEGYSVSREKKERFSLILESASTNQTSMYLCASSLLGVVGNEQFFGPGTRLTVL.

This chain joins TRBV19 and TRBJ1-2, with TRBD1 matching over 7 bases. Trimming removed 1 base from V and 4 bases from J; junction bases left unmatched: 6. This CDR3 comprises 15 residues. In germline, CDR1 is LNHDA, CDR2 SQIVND (reference sequence). CDR3 amino acids: CASSIGGDSFYGYTF. CDR3 bases: TGTGCCAGTAGTATAGGAGGGGACAGCTTCTATGGCTACACCTTC.

CDR3: CASSPRTVSNYGYTF. In nucleotides, the CDR3 is TGTGCCAGCAGCCCTCGGACAGTCTCTAACTATGGCTACACCTTC. The genes are TRBV5-6 and TRBJ1-2, with a weak D call TRBD1 (6 bases). Germline CDR1 is SGHDT and CDR2 is YYEEEE. V lost 4 bases, J lost 0 bases, and 13 bases lay in between. The CDR3 covers 15 residues.

CDR3 coding DNA: TGCGCCAGCAGTCAATCACAAGCACCGGGACAGGGTTGTATTGAGCAGTTCTTC. Encoded protein: CASSQSQAPGQGCIEQFF. This chain uses TRBV23-1 with TRBJ2-1; 9 bases map to TRBD1. TRBV23-1 is annotated as an ORF whose role is uncertain. Germline trimming cut 0 bases from V and 9 bases from J; bases unmatched to any gene: 15. This CDR3 contains 18 residues.

The chain couples TRBV18 to TRBJ2-2; TRBD1 agrees at 7 bases. Trimming took 3 bases from V and 4 from J; bases not matched to a gene: 8. The V gene's germline CDR1 is KGHSH and CDR2 LQKENI. The CDR3 has 16 residues. For the CDR3, the DNA is TGTGCCAGCTCACCCCCGGGACAGCCCTCCACCGGGGAGCTGTTTTTT. This gives the protein CASSPPGQPSTGELFF.

The J gene is TRBJ1-2, the V gene TRBV4-1, with D hard to call. Trimming shortened V by 0 bases and J by 5 bases, and 13 bases separated the two germline ends. Looked up from germline, CDR1 is MGHRA and CDR2 is YSYEKL. This CDR3 has 15 residues. CDR3: CASSQDPRTVYGYTF. CDR3 bases: TGCGCCAGCAGCCAAGATCCTAGGACGGTTTATGGCTACACCTTC.

The rearrangement links TRBV28 to TRBJ1-4; D gene ambiguous. The germline gives CDR1 MDHEN, CDR2 SYDVKM. Trimming removed 3 bases from V and 4 bases from J, with 9 bases in between. The CDR3 has 14 residues. CDR3 loop: CASSLQQFNEKLFF. CDR3 nucleotides: TGTGCCAGCAGTTTGCAGCAGTTTAATGAAAAACTGTTTTTT.

The chain recombines TRBV15 with TRBJ2-1, with D possibly matching TRBD2 (6 bases). CDR1 LNHNV and CDR2 YYDKDF come from the germline V gene (reference sequence). Trimming left V 2 bases short and J 9 bases short, with 11 bases between. The CDR3 extends over 13 amino acids. The DNA for the CDR3 is TGTGCCACCAGCAGATATACGGGGGTTGAGCAGTTCTTC. Its translation: CATSRYTGVEQFF.

The chain recombines TRBV6-1 with TRBJ2-5, with 11 bases lining up with TRBD2. The end of the DNA fits TRBJ2-7 better, so the J call may be wrong. The CDR3 is 17 amino acids. Germline CDR1 and CDR2: MNHNS and SASEGT. Written as DNA, the CDR3 is TGTGCCAGCAGTGTGTCGCTAGCGGGAGGTTACTCCTACGAGCAGTACTTC. Translating gives CASSVSLAGGYSYEQYF.

DNA for the CDR3: TGTGCCAGCAGTGACAGTGCCGGGGCCAACGTCCTGACTTTC. Its translation: CASSDSAGANVLTF. V and J are TRBV25-1 and TRBJ2-6; D is uncertain. The CDR3 contains 14 residues. With 3 bases removed from V and 4 bases from J, the gap between germline ends came to 7 bases. Germline V gives CDR1 MGHDK, CDR2 SYGVNS. Using reference TRBV25-1 and TRBJ2-6 for the parts outside the CDR3, the full variable domain is EADIYQTPRYLVIGTGKKITLECSQTMGHDKMYWYQQDPGMELHLIHYSYGVNSTEKGDLSSESTVSRIRTEHFPLTLESARPSHTSQYLCASSDSAGANVLTFGAGSRLTVL.

J is TRBJ2-7 and V is TRBV9, with 14 bases that match TRBD2. The CDR3 runs 18 residues. Germline CDR1 and CDR2: SGDLS and YYNGEE. V gave up 5 bases and J gave up 0 bases; unmatched junction bases: 10. The CDR3 sequence: CASRDRRLAGGSSYEQYF. The CDR3 DNA is TGTGCCAGCAGGGACCGCAGACTAGCGGGAGGGAGCTCCTACGAGCAGTACTTC.

V and J are TRBV9 and TRBJ2-7; 10 nucleotides align to TRBD2. Germline V gives CDR1 SGDLS, CDR2 YYNGEE. Losses at the gene ends were 3 bases for V and 4 bases for J; bases not matched to a gene: 10. This CDR3 is 16 amino acids long. CDR3 protein: CASSAQPGLASYEQYF. The DNA for the CDR3 is TGTGCCAGCAGCGCGCAACCGGGACTAGCGTCGTACGAGCAGTACTTC.

The rearrangement links TRBV18 to TRBJ2-7, with D possibly being TRBD1 or TRBD2 (5 bases each). The V end was cut by 6 bases, the J end by 0 bases, with 12 bases between. CDR1 and CDR2 (germline): KGHSH, LQKENI. This CDR3 spans 14 amino acids. CDR3: CASSRDGSSYEQYF. CDR3 bases: TGTGCCAGCTCTCGGGACGGTAGCTCCTACGAGCAGTACTTC.

The chain carries TRBV9 and TRBJ2-5; possibly TRBD2 for D (5 bases). Germline V CDR1 and CDR2: SGDLS, YYNGEE. Deletions cut 0 bases from V and 0 bases from J, with 15 bases between. The CDR3 sequence is 17 residues long. The CDR3: CASSVDGLLWYQETQYF. The CDR3 nucleotides read TGTGCCAGCAGCGTAGACGGACTGCTTTGGTACCAAGAGACCCAGTACTTC.

The chain joins TRBV7-9 to TRBJ1-1, with D unclear. Deletions cut 7 bases from V and 5 bases from J, with 17 bases between. The CDR3 is 14 residues long. Looked up from germline, CDR1 is SEHNR and CDR2 is FQNEAQ (reference sequence). The CDR3 region has the DNA TGTGCCAGCACCTCCGTAGAGGGTAGAACTGAAGCTTTCTTT. It codes for CASTSVEGRTEAFF. The variable domain in full, with the rest retrieved from reference TRBV7-9 and TRBJ1-1, is DTGVSQNPRHKITKRGQNVTFRCDPISEHNRLYWYRQTLGQGPEFLTYFQNEAQLEKSRLLSDRFSAERPKGSFSTLEIQRTEQGDSAMYLCASTSVEGRTEAFFGQGTRLTVV.

This clone was counted between two and nine times. J is TRBJ2-3 and V is TRBV2; D unresolved. The CDR3 totals 15 residues. Trimming stripped 6 bases from V and 3 bases from J, with 16 bases between. Germline V gives CDR1 SNHLY, CDR2 FYNNEI. CDR3 region: CASSRRQRLTDTQYF. The CDR3 region has the DNA TGTGCCAGCAGCCGACGGCAGCGTTTAACAGATACGCAGTATTTT.

The chain combines TRBV28 with TRBJ1-1; unclear D gene. The CDR3 is 11 residues long. The V end lost 6 bases, the J end lost 3 bases, and 5 bases lay between the germline ends. CDR1 is MDHEN and CDR2 is SYDVKM in the germline V gene. The CDR3 loop is CASRLYTEAFF. DNA for the CDR3: TGTGCCAGCAGACTGTACACTGAAGCTTTCTTT.

The table lists this clone with a few counts. The chain couples TRBV7-2 to TRBJ2-2, with TRBD2 identical over 7 bases. The CDR3 contains 16 residues. V was clipped by 6 bases and J by 6 bases; unmatched bases: 13. Germline V gene data show CDR1 as SGHTA and CDR2 as FQGNSA. In DNA form, the CDR3 reads TGTGCCAGCAGATCTCTTGGCGGGAGTATCGCCGGGGAGCTGTTTTTT. Translated: CASRSLGGSIAGELFF.

This clone is a singleton in its sample. The V gene is TRBV7-8, the J gene TRBJ2-7, with unresolved D. This CDR3 contains 14 residues. Germline V gene sequence: CDR1 SGHVS, CDR2 FQNEAQ. V was pared by 2 bases and J by 3 bases, with 11 bases between. CDR3 protein: CASSLRQTYYEQYF. The DNA for the CDR3 is TGTGCCAGCAGCTTAAGGCAGACCTACTACGAGCAGTACTTC. The full variable domain, completed using reference TRBV7-8 and TRBJ2-7, is GAGVSQSPRYKVAKRGQDVALRCDPISGHVSLFWYQQALGQGPEFLTYFQNEAQLDKSGLPSDRFFAERPEGSVSTLKIQRTQQEDSAVYLCASSLRQTYYEQYFGPGTRLTVT.

For the CDR3, the DNA is TGTGCCAGCAGCTCTAGACTAGCGGGAGGTCGAGAGCAGTACTTC. It specifies CASSSRLAGGREQYF. The chain links TRBV7-2 to TRBJ2-7; 13 positions agree with TRBD2. Germline CDR1 is SGHTA and CDR2 is FQGNSA. V dropped 4 bases and J dropped 7; count of bases not matched to a gene: 7. This CDR3 has 15 residues.

The count of this clone is one. The chain uses TRBV10-1 and TRBJ2-7; TRBD2 might be the D (5 bases). The length of the CDR3 is 16 residues. Germline V gives CDR1 WNHNN, CDR2 SYGVQD (reference sequence). V was cut by 2 bases and J by 7 bases, with 21 bases left in between. In DNA, the CDR3 is TGCGCCAGCAGTGAGGATCCCCTAGCCAGATTGGGAGAGCAGTACTTC. Its protein is CASSEDPLARLGEQYF.

This clone came up a few times. The V gene is TRBV6-1, the J gene TRBJ2-2; 9 bases are a match to TRBD1. The J segment lost 1 base and the V segment lost 7 bases, leaving 4 bases of the junction unmatched. Germline values: CDR1 MNHNS, CDR2 SASEGT. The CDR3 runs to 15 residues. In DNA form, the CDR3 reads TGTGCCAGCATCCCGACAGGGGGGAACACCGGGGAGCTGTTTTTT. It is translated as CASIPTGGNTGELFF.